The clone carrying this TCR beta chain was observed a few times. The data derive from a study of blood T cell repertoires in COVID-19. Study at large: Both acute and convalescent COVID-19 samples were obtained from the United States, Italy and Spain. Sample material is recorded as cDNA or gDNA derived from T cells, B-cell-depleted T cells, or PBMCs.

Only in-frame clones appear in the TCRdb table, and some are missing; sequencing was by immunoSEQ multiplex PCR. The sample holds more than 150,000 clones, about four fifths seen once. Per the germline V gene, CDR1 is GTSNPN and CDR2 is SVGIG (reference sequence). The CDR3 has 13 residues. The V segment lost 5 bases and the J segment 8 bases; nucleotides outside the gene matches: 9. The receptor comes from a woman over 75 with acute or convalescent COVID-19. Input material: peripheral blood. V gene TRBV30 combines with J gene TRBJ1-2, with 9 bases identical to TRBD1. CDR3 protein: CAWYRDRVFGYTF. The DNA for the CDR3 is TGTGCCTGGTACCGGGACAGGGTCTTCGGCTACACCTTC.